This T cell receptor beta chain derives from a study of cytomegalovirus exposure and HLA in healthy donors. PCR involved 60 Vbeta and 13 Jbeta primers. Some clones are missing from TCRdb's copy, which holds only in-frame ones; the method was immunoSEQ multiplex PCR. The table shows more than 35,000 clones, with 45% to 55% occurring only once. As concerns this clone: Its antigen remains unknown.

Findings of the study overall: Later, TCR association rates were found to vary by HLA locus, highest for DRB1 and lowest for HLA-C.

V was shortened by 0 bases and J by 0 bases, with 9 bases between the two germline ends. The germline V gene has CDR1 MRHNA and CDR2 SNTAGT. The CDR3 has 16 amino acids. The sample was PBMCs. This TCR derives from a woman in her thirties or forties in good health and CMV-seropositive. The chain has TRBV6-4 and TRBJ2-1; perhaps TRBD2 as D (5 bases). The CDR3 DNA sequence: TGTGCCAGCAGTGACTCCGGGAATAGCTCCTACAATGAGCAGTTCTTC. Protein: CASSDSGNSSYNEQFF.